This T cell receptor (beta chain) originates from a study of technical replicates of blood from several donors listed by TCRdb under 2017. Reading from cysteine to phenylalanine, the CDR3 counts 15 amino acids. CDR3 DNA is the only sequence kept; it has 45 bases, read in frame from the first base. V is pared back by 5 bases and J by 0 bases, with 11 bases lying between the germline termini. The germline V gene (reference sequence) gives CDR1 as MNHEY and CDR2 as SMNVEV. About this clone itself: Its binding antigen is unknown. No much larger clone exists at a distance of one base, and base qualities are not known.

Library preparation used the immunoSEQ multiplex PCR assay. In its TCRdb copy, this immuneACCESS table keeps in-frame sequences only and misses some clones. Where compared with another copy, unresolved V genes explain less than half of these, and the others have no known cause. The sample table lists around 90,000 clones, approximately 94% of them with a count of one. 0.25% of the sample is in the top ten clones. Rearrangement joined TRBV27 to TRBJ2-1; TRBD2 is a weak D gene call, 5 bases matching. The specimen sequenced was T cells isolated from PBMCs. This clonotype was obtained from a human donor in good health. The CDR3 protein: CASSQIGSSYNEQFF. The sequenced DNA is TGTGCCAGCAGTCAAATAGGGAGCTCCTACAATGAGCAGTTCTTC.